This is a list of T cell receptor beta chains from one sample in a study of T cell changes during pregnancy in multiple sclerosis. Sequencing used immunoSEQ multiplex PCR; TCRdb keeps in-frame clones, though not all of them. The table shows around 56,000 clones, with 70% to 90% occurring only once. This material consisted of CD4+ T cells from peripheral blood mononuclear cells, taken in the third trimester of pregnancy. These receptors were obtained from a female donor with multiple sclerosis, enrolled in a pregnancy study. CDR3s leave out the opening cysteine and the closing phenylalanine or tryptophan. Rows may omit the clone size; those that give it use once, few, many or a size class.

CDR3,J,V,size
ASSKIAGSSYEQY,TRBJ2-7,TRBV19,NA
ASSPDSFEAF,TRBJ1-1,TRBV5-1,NA
ASCDRGRNTDTQY,TRBJ2-3,TRBV19,NA
ASSLGTGGGEKLF,TRBJ1-4,TRBV9,NA
ASSVDRVDYGYT,TRBJ1-2,TRBV2,NA
ASSPVGGNTQY,TRBJ2-3,TRBV7-2,NA
ASARDPRGSTDTQY,TRBJ2-3,TRBV9,NA
AISPGTSGGAITGELF,TRBJ2-2,TRBV10-3,NA
ASSLWPGAEPYEQY,TRBJ2-7,TRBV11-1,once
ASGLVLDRGLRNEQF,TRBJ2-1,TRBV12-5,NA
SVEGRGGVGKLF,TRBJ1-4,TRBV29-1,once
ASSSGLGNTIY,TRBJ1-3,TRBV7-2,NA
ASGAGQGFSNPGELF,TRBJ2-2,TRBV12-5,once
ASSGGPAMNTEAF,TRBJ1-1,TRBV10-1,NA
ASSLALSTDRLTYNEQF,TRBJ2-1,TRBV5-4,once
ASSFWDSRSYEQY,TRBJ2-7,TRBV5-4,NA